This T cell receptor (beta chain) was observed in a study of blood T cell repertoires in COVID-19. In the study overall: The analysed material was cDNA or gDNA that came from T cells, B-cell-depleted T cells, or PBMCs.

Looked up from germline, CDR1 is SGHVS and CDR2 is FNYEAQ. The length of the CDR3 is 17 residues. The trim removed 5 bases at V and 7 bases at J, leaving 12 bases unmatched. In the source study's methods: Quantification of nucleated cells was approximated via reference gene primer amplification. Data came from immunoSEQ multiplex PCR; TCRdb stores just in-frame clones and leaves some out. V and J calls plus clone size are reproduced from that table; the DNA served to infer D and trimming. The sample holds about 190,000 clones, around four fifths seen once. Sequencing was carried out using peripheral blood. This sequence originates from a woman aged 40 to 49 with acute or convalescent COVID-19. The chain joins TRBV7-6 to TRBJ2-1; TRBD2 matches at 12 bases. The CDR3 DNA reads as TGTGCCAGCAGCCCCCGACTAGCGGGAGAGGCGATGAATGAGCAGTTCTTC. Protein sequence: CASSPRLAGEAMNEQFF.